The 24 T cell receptor beta chains below were found in one sample sequenced in a study of blood T cell repertoires in COVID-19. This table comes from immunoSEQ multiplex PCR, and its TCRdb copy is limited to in-frame clones, with some not included. Altogether around 400,000 clones are present, roughly nine tenths being singletons, with the ten largest covering 0.86%. Specimen: PBMCs or T cells enriched from blood (not recorded which). The receptor set was obtained from a woman aged 40 to 49 who had been exposed to COVID-19.

This clone was seen just once. V and J are TRBV5-1 and TRBJ1-4; D might be TRBD1 (6 bases). Germline-derived CDR1 and CDR2 are SGHRS and YFSETQ. Trimming removed 4 bases at V and 0 bases at J, with 10 bases between. This CDR3 comprises 15 residues. CDR3: CASSAAGATNEKLFF. CDR3 bases: TGCGCCAGCAGCGCCGCAGGGGCAACTAATGAAAAACTGTTTTTT.

The rearrangement joins TRBV4-1 to TRBJ2-7; TRBD2 agrees at 11 bases. The CDR3 runs 18 residues. CDR1 and CDR2 (germline): MGHRA, YSYEKL. V dropped 2 bases and J dropped 4; count of bases not matched to a gene: 13. The CDR3 loop is CASSQLLAGEAVSYEQYF. CDR3 sequence (DNA): TGCGCCAGCAGCCAACTACTAGCGGGAGAAGCCGTCTCGTACGAGCAGTACTTC.

The chain combines TRBV4-2 with TRBJ1-5; no definite D call. Germline CDR1 is LGHNA and CDR2 is YNFKEQ. The ends were cut back, 0 bases at V and 5 bases at J, with 11 bases in the middle. This CDR3 spans 15 amino acids. This CDR3 reads CASSQDLRDYQPQHF. DNA for the CDR3: TGTGCCAGCAGCCAAGATCTCCGGGATTATCAGCCCCAGCATTTT.

The chain couples TRBV7-8 to TRBJ2-7; TRBD2 aligns across 9 bases. The V gene end was trimmed by 5 bases and the J gene end by 3 bases; junction bases not matched to a gene: 8. Germline lookup yields CDR1 SGHVS and CDR2 FQNEAQ. This CDR3 has 15 residues. The DNA of the CDR3 is TGTGCCAGCAGCCGAATAGCGGGAGAAAGCTACGAGCAGTACTTC. Amino acids: CASSRIAGESYEQYF.

The chain joins TRBV12-3 or TRBV12-4 to TRBJ1-5; D might be TRBD1 (5 bases). Trimming pared 6 bases from V and 7 bases from J, leaving 10 bases between. The length of the CDR3 is 12 residues. As DNA, the CDR3 is TGTGCCAGCAGCCAGGGCTCCCAGCCCCAGCATTTT. As protein: CASSQGSQPQHF.

This chain connects TRBV7-2 to TRBJ2-5; D might be TRBD2 (5 bases). CDR1 and CDR2 from the germline V gene are SGHTA and FQGNSA. Trimming removed 5 bases from V and 2 bases from J, with 15 bases in between. The CDR3 sequence is 15 residues long. The CDR3 reads CASSRPGTGQETQYF. Written as DNA, the CDR3 is TGTGCCAGCAGCCGGCCAGGTACGGGACAAGAGACCCAGTACTTC.

This clone was seen once. V and J are TRBV6-5 and TRBJ1-2; 7 positions match TRBD1. The CDR3 length is 14 residues. Germline values: CDR1 MNHEY, CDR2 SVGAGI. Trimming cost V 6 bases and J 2 bases; bases outside gene matches: 6. The CDR3 coding sequence is TGTGCCAGCAGAAACAGGGGTACGAACTATGGCTACACCTTC. Translation gives CASRNRGTNYGYTF.

This rearrangement joins TRBV7-9 to TRBJ2-5; 10 bases are shared with TRBD2. The germline V gene has CDR1 SEHNR and CDR2 FQNEAQ (reference sequence). Unmatched junction bases numbered 5, after V lost 5 bases and J lost 2 bases. The CDR3 is 15 amino acids. This CDR3 reads CASSTLAGEQETQYF. CDR3 DNA: TGTGCCAGCAGCACCCTAGCGGGGGAGCAAGAGACCCAGTACTTC.

V and J are TRBV7-6 and TRBJ2-3, with TRBD1 matching over 11 bases. This CDR3 comprises 16 residues. CDR1 and CDR2 from the germline V gene are SGHVS and FNYEAQ. Trimming cost V 5 bases and J 3 bases; bases outside gene matches: 7. This CDR3 is CASSDGTGGSTDTQYF. The CDR3 coding sequence is TGTGCCAGCAGCGACGGGACAGGGGGAAGTACAGATACGCAGTATTTT.

The gene calls are TRBV7-8 and TRBJ2-3, with a possible D match to TRBD2 (6 bases). The CDR3 length is 14 residues. The ends were cut back, 5 bases at V and 1 base at J, with 10 bases in the middle. Germline lookup yields CDR1 SGHVS and CDR2 FQNEAQ. The CDR3, as DNA: TGTGCCAGCAGCCCCGGGGAGGGCACAGATACGCAGTATTTT. Protein product: CASSPGEGTDTQYF. The entire variable domain, with the rest obtained from reference TRBV7-8 and TRBJ2-3, is as follows: GAGVSQSPRYKVAKRGQDVALRCDPISGHVSLFWYQQALGQGPEFLTYFQNEAQLDKSGLPSDRFFAERPEGSVSTLKIQRTQQEDSAVYLCASSPGEGTDTQYFGPGTRLTVL.

This chain uses TRBV5-6 with TRBJ2-2, with 10 bases matching TRBD2. The CDR3 is 16 amino acids. Per the germline V gene, CDR1 is SGHDT and CDR2 is YYEEEE. The junction had 1 base not matched to a gene; V was cut back by 1 base and J by 1 base. CDR3 protein: CASSLRTSGNTGELFF. CDR3 nucleotide sequence: TGTGCCAGCAGCTTGAGGACTAGCGGGAACACCGGGGAGCTGTTTTTT.

The chain uses TRBV15 and TRBJ2-2; D may be TRBD2 (5 bases). The CDR3 contains 14 residues. Trimming removed 5 bases from V and 3 bases from J, with 10 bases in between. Looked up from germline, CDR1 is LNHNV and CDR2 is YYDKDF (reference sequence). This CDR3 is CATSSFGDTGELFF. CDR3 DNA: TGTGCCACCAGCTCGTTCGGGGACACCGGGGAGCTGTTTTTT.

This chain joins TRBV5-1 and TRBJ2-6; 7 bases match TRBD1. V shed 4 bases and J 1 base; nucleotides not matched to a gene: 5. The germline V gene has CDR1 SGHRS and CDR2 YFSETQ. The CDR3 runs 16 residues. The CDR3: CASSKRQGSGANVLTF. CDR3 nucleotide sequence: TGCGCCAGCAGCAAACGACAGGGATCTGGGGCCAACGTCCTGACTTTC.

This chain connects TRBV7-3 to TRBJ2-1; 7 nucleotides agree with TRBD2. CDR3 length: 14 amino acids. J lost 10 bases, V lost 1 base, and 7 bases had no gene match. Germline assignment: CDR1 SGHTA and CDR2 FQGTGA. CDR3 nucleotide sequence: TGTGCCAGCAGCTTAATTCGGACGGGGGGAGAGCAGTTCTTC. Translating it yields CASSLIRTGGEQFF.

This clone came up once. The rearrangement uses TRBV18 and TRBJ1-1; D call uncertain. Trimming pared 2 bases from V and 6 bases from J, leaving 10 bases between. The CDR3 extends over 13 amino acids. CDR1 is KGHSH, CDR2 LQKENI, per germline. CDR3 coding DNA: TGTGCCAGCTCACCAAGCAGTGGAGCTGAAGCTTTCTTT. Translation gives CASSPSSGAEAFF.

J is TRBJ1-6 and V is TRBV7-8; 11 positions match TRBD1. The CDR3 is made up of 15 amino acids. The V segment lost 4 bases and the J segment 10 bases; nucleotides outside the gene matches: 6. CDR1 is SGHVS and CDR2 is FQNEAQ in the germline V gene. In nucleotides, the CDR3 is TGTGCCAGCAGCTACCCGGGACAGGGGGGATCACCCCTCCACTTT. Translated, it gives CASSYPGQGGSPLHF.

This chain uses TRBV19 with TRBJ1-2, with TRBD1 as a possible D gene (6 bases). The CDR3 extends over 13 amino acids. Per germline, CDR1 LNHDA and CDR2 SQIVND (reference sequence). V lost 6 bases, J lost 8 bases, and 16 bases lay in between. In DNA form, the CDR3 reads TGTGCCAGTAGAAAACAGGGTTCGGGAGGCTACACCTTC. Its protein is CASRKQGSGGYTF. The full variable domain, its missing parts supplied by reference TRBV19 and TRBJ1-2, is DGGITQSPKYLFRKEGQNVTLSCEQNLNHDAMYWYRQDPGQGLRLIYYSQIVNDFQKGDIAEGYSVSREKKESFPLTVTSAQKNPTAFYLCASRKQGSGGYTFGSGTRLTVV.

The rearrangement links TRBV7-2 to TRBJ2-2; D is undetermined. The CDR3 is 18 amino acids. The germline gives CDR1 SGHTA, CDR2 FQGNSA. V shed 0 bases and J shed 2 bases, with 16 bases lying between them. Here the CDR3 reads CASSLALFQQANTGELFF. The DNA for the CDR3 is TGTGCCAGCAGCTTAGCCCTCTTCCAGCAGGCCAACACCGGGGAGCTGTTTTTT.

In this sample, this clone turned up once. The chain recombines TRBV5-5 with TRBJ2-7; 11 bases align to TRBD2. V was pared by 4 bases and J by 2 bases, with 5 bases of the junction left unmatched. The CDR3 runs to 15 residues. CDR1 and CDR2 from the germline V gene are SGHKS and YYEKEE (reference sequence). The CDR3 region is CASSRPGLAAYEQYF. CDR3 bases: TGTGCCAGCAGCAGGCCGGGACTAGCGGCCTACGAGCAGTACTTC.

V gene TRBV19 combines with J gene TRBJ1-5; a weak D match, TRBD1 (5 bases). The CDR3 totals 16 residues. V lost 6 bases and J lost 4, with 19 bases in between. CDR1 and CDR2 from the germline V gene are LNHDA and SQIVND (reference sequence). The CDR3 here is CASSPPLKDSNQPQHF. In DNA form, the CDR3 reads TGTGCCAGTAGCCCACCCCTAAAAGACAGTAATCAGCCCCAGCATTTT.

In this sample, this clone turned up once. This chain connects TRBV19 to TRBJ1-2; D is uncertain. Trimming removed 5 bases from V and 5 bases from J, with 15 bases in between. Germline V gene data show CDR1 as LNHDA and CDR2 as SQIVND (reference sequence). There are 14 residues in the CDR3. The CDR3 sequence: CASSPLFGRYGYTF. The CDR3 coding sequence is TGTGCCAGTAGTCCCCTCTTTGGGCGTTATGGCTACACCTTC.

V gene TRBV6-5 combines with J gene TRBJ1-6, with TRBD1 identical over 7 bases. The CDR3 covers 15 residues. Looked up from germline, CDR1 is MNHEY and CDR2 is SVGAGI. The J segment lost 7 bases and the V segment lost 5 bases, leaving 8 bases of the junction unmatched. The CDR3 DNA is TGTGCCAGCAGTCTCCTGACAGGGAACAATTCACCCCTCCACTTT. It translates to CASSLLTGNNSPLHF.

This chain uses TRBV6-9 with TRBJ2-7, with 9 bases aligning to TRBD1. J gave up 6 bases and V 8 bases, and 14 bases lay outside the gene matches. CDR1 and CDR2 from the germline V gene are MNHGY and SVAAGI. This CDR3 has 15 amino acids. The CDR3 is CASARDRDRVREQYF. DNA for the CDR3: TGTGCCAGCGCGCGCGACCGGGACAGGGTACGCGAGCAGTACTTC.

This chain connects TRBV7-9 to TRBJ1-3; 8 bases are shared with TRBD1. The V and J ends lost 3 bases and 3 bases, in that order; junction bases with no gene match: 4. Germline V gene sequence: CDR1 SEHNR, CDR2 FQNEAQ (reference sequence). The CDR3 extends over 15 amino acids. The CDR3: CASSFIGQGGNTIYF. In DNA, the CDR3 is TGTGCCAGCAGCTTTATTGGACAGGGTGGAAACACCATATATTTT.